This TCR beta chain was captured by sequencing in a study of blood T cell repertoires in COVID-19. Study at large: Researchers got acute and convalescent COVID-19 samples from the United States, Italy and Spain. In each case, the material was cDNA or gDNA derived from T cells, B-cell-depleted T cells, or PBMCs.

Data came from immunoSEQ multiplex PCR; TCRdb stores just in-frame clones and leaves some out. The sample lists around 160,000 clones, around 90% occurring once. Germline V gene data show CDR1 as MGHRA and CDR2 as YSYEKL. The CDR3 length is 13 residues. The V and J ends lost 0 bases and 8 bases respectively, with 8 bases between them. The sequence came from a man between 60 and 70 years old with acute or convalescent COVID-19. Sequencing input: peripheral blood. The chain employs TRBV4-1 and TRBJ1-5; D is uncertain. The CDR3 DNA sequence: TGCGCCAGCAGCCAAGATGGGGAGGAGCCCCAGCATTTT. As protein: CASSQDGEEPQHF.